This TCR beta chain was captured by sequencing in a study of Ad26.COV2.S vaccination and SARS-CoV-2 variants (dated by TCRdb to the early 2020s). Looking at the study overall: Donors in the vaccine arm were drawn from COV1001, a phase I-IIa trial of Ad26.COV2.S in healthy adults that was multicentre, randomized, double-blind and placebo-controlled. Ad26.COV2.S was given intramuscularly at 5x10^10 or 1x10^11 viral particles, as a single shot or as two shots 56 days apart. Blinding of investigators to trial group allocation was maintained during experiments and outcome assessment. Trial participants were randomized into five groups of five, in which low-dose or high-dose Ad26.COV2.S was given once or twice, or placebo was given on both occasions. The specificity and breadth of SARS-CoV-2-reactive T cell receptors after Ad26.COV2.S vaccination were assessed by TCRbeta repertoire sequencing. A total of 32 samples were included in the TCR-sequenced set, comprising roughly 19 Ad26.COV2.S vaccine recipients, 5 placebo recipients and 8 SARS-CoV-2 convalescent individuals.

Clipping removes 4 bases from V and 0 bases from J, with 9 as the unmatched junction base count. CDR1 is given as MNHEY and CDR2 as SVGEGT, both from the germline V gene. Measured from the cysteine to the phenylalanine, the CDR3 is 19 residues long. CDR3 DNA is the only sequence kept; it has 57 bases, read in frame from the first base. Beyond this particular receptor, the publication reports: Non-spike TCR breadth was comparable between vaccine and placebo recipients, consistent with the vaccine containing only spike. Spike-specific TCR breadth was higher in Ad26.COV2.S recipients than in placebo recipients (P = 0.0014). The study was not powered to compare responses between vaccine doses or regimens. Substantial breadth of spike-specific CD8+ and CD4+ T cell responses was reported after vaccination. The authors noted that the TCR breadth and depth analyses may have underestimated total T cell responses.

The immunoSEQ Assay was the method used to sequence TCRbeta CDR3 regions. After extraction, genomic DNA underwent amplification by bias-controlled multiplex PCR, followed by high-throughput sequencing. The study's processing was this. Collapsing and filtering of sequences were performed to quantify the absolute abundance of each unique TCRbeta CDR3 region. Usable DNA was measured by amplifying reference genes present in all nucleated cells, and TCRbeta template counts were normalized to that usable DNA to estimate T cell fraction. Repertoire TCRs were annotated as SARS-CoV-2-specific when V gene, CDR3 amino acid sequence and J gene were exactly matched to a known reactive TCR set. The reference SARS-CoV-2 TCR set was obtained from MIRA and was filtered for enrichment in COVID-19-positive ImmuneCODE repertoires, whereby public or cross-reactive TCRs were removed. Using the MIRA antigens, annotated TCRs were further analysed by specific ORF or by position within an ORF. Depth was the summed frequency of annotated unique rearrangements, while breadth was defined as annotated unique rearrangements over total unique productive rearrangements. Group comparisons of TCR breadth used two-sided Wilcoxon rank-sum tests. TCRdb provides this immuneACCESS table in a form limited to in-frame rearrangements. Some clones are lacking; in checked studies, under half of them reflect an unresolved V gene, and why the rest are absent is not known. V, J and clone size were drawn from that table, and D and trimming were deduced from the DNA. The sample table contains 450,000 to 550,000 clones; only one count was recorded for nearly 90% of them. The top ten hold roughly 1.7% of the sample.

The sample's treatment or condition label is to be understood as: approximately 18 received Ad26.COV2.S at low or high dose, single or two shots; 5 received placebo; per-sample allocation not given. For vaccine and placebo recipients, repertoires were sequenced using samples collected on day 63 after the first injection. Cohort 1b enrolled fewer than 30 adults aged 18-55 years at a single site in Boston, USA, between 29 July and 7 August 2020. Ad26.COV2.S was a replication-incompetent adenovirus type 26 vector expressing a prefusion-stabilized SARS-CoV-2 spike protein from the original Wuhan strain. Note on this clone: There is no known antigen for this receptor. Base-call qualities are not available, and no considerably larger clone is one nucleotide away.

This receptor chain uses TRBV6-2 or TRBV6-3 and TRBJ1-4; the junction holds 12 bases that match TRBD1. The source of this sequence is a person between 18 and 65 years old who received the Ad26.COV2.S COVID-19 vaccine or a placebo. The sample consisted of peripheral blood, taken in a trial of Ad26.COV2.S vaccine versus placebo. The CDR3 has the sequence CASSLSGTGGLATNEKLFF. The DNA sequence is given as TGTGCCAGCAGTTTATCCGGGACAGGGGGCCTCGCAACTAATGAAAAACTGTTTTTT.